This entry concerns a single T cell receptor (beta chain). The same CDR3 arises from other DNA sequences in this sample as well. In the study's own analysis: Estimated nucleated cell counts came from reference gene primer amplification. Generated by immunoSEQ multiplex PCR, the TCRdb table keeps only in-frame clones and is missing some. For V, J and clone size, that table is used; D and trimming come from the DNA. Found here are 450,000 to 600,000 clones, 87% of them singletons; the top ten hold 0.7%. The sample comes from a study of blood T cell repertoires in COVID-19. As for the study in general: Donors in the United States, Italy and Spain gave samples during acute or convalescent COVID-19.

Cohort 3 recovery required two negative PCRs, clearance, or symptom resolution. Trimming shortened V by 1 base and J by 6 bases, and 6 bases separated the two germline ends. The CDR3 runs to 12 residues. CDR1 and CDR2 (germline): LNHDA, SQIVND (reference sequence). The rearrangement joins TRBV19 to TRBJ1-1, with D unclear. The specimen sequenced was PBMCs or T cells enriched from blood (not recorded which). This clonotype originated in a young woman who had recovered from COVID-19. Written as DNA, the CDR3 is TGTGCCAGTAGTATAGTCGGAGCTGAAGCTTTCTTT. Encoded protein: CASSIVGAEAFF.